The text below deals with one TCR beta chain. Antigen unknown. This record comes from a study of cytomegalovirus exposure and HLA in healthy donors. PCR primers comprised 60 Vbeta and 13 Jbeta primers. Measured with immunoSEQ multiplex PCR; TCRdb has only the in-frame clones, and not every one. The sample gives fewer than 250,000 clones, 65% to 75% of which show up once; 4.5% to 5.5% is in the top ten. CDR3 size: 18 residues. Germline lookup yields CDR1 LNHNV and CDR2 YYDKDF (reference sequence). Losses at the gene ends were 5 bases for V and 0 bases for J; bases not matched to a gene: 10. Findings of the study overall: In a later analysis, V- and J-gene trimming of beta chains associated with a DCLRE1C missense variant, replicated independently.

This chain links TRBV15 with TRBJ2-2, with TRBD2 matching 9 bases. The sample comprised PBMCs. The TCR sequence derives from a man aged 30-40 years in good health and CMV-seropositive. The CDR3 reads CATSGAGGGISNTGELFF. CDR3 bases: TGTGCCACCAGCGGAGCGGGGGGCGGGATATCGAACACCGGGGAGCTGTTTTTT.